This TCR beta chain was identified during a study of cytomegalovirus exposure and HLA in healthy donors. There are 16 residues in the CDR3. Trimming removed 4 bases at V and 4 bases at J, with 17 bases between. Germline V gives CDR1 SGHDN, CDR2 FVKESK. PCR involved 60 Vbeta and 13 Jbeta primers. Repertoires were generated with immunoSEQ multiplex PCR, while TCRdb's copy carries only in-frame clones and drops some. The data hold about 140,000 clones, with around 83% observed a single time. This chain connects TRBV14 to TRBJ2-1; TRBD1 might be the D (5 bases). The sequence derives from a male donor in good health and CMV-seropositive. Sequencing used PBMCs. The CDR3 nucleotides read TGTGCCAGCAGCCCCCAGGGTGTGCAAGGTTACAATGAGCAGTTCTTC. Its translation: CASSPQGVQGYNEQFF.